The present entry profiles one T cell receptor (beta chain) with its context. The data originate from a study of T-cell reconstitution after alpha-beta-depleted transplantation in children. CDR3 length equals 16 residues. Per germline, CDR1 SGHVS and CDR2 FNYEAQ. Trimming removed 1 base from V and 0 bases from J, with 7 bases in between. Unique molecular identifiers featured in how the TCRbeta library was prepared. TCRdb reanalysed the PCR reads using MiXCR and keeps one entry per CDR3 protein. The top ten hold about 4.5% of the sample, which has about 360,000 distinct CDR3 sequences, roughly 14% seen once.

The origin of this receptor is a human donor who donated a stem cell graft to a child with Fanconi anemia. J is TRBJ2-6 and V is TRBV7-6; D is uncertain. Sequenced material: PBMCs, taken from the stem cell graft. Written as DNA, the CDR3 is TGTGCCAGCAGCTTAGGGCAGGACTCTGGGGCCAACGTCCTGACTTTC. It is translated as CASSLGQDSGANVLTF.